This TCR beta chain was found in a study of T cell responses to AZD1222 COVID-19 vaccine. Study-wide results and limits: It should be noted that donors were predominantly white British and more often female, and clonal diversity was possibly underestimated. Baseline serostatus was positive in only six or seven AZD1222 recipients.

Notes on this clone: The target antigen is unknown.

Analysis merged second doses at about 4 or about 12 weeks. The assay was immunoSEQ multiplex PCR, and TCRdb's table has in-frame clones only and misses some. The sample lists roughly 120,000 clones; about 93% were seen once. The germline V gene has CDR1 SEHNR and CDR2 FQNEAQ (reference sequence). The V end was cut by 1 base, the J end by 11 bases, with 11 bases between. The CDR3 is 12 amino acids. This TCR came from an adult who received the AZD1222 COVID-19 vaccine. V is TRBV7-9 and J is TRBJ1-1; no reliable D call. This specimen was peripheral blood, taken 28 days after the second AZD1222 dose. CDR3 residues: CASSLGGISAFF. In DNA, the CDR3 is TGTGCCAGCAGCTTAGGCGGAATATCGGCTTTCTTT.